A single sample gave rise to the 9 T cell receptor beta chains below, sequenced in a study of cytomegalovirus exposure and HLA in healthy donors. Amplification used 60 Vbeta primers and 13 Jbeta primers. This table comes from immunoSEQ multiplex PCR, and its TCRdb copy is limited to in-frame clones, with some not included. The sample lists around 200,000 clones, approximately 78% occurring once. Sequencing was done on a sample of PBMCs. These receptors were taken from a woman aged 40-49 years in good health and CMV-seronegative.

This sequence joins TRBV27 and TRBJ2-1; TRBD1 is a possible D gene (5 bases). The CDR3 is 15 residues long. The germline gives CDR1 MNHEY, CDR2 SMNVEV (reference sequence). V lost 2 bases and J 2 bases, leaving 10 bases between the germline ends. The CDR3 reads CASSLRGAPYNEQFF. The CDR3 DNA is TGTGCCAGCAGTTTAAGGGGTGCCCCCTACAATGAGCAGTTCTTC.

The genes are TRBV2 and TRBJ2-3, with 13 bases identical to TRBD2. Germline lookup yields CDR1 SNHLY and CDR2 FYNNEI. This CDR3 has 16 amino acids. V dropped 7 bases and J dropped 4; count of bases not matched to a gene: 8. The CDR3 reads CASTQLAGGPADTQYF. CDR3 nucleotide sequence: TGTGCCAGCACCCAACTAGCGGGAGGGCCCGCAGATACGCAGTATTTT.

In DNA form, the CDR3 reads TGTGCCAGCAGCTTAGACAGTATGATCTACGAGCAGTACTTC. It yields the protein CASSLDSMIYEQYF. The chain uses TRBV7-9 and TRBJ2-7; D is ambiguous. Germline V gene lookup returns CDR1 SEHNR and CDR2 FQNEAQ (reference sequence). Between the trimmed V and J ends, which lost 1 base and 3 bases, there was a span of 10 bases. The CDR3 totals 14 residues.

The chain carries TRBV28 and TRBJ1-2; 10 bases map to TRBD1. Looked up from germline, CDR1 is MDHEN and CDR2 is SYDVKM. The trim removed 3 bases at V and 6 bases at J, leaving 4 bases unmatched. CDR3 size: 14 residues. The CDR3 loop is CASSFGTGENGYTF. The DNA for the CDR3 is TGTGCCAGCAGTTTCGGGACAGGGGAAAATGGCTACACCTTC.

This clone was found a few times. The chain employs TRBV28 and TRBJ2-1, with 9 bases identical to TRBD2. This CDR3 has 15 amino acids. CDR1 is MDHEN and CDR2 is SYDVKM in the germline V gene. V dropped 6 bases and J dropped 2; count of bases not matched to a gene: 5. CDR3 nucleotides: TGTGCCAGCAGAATAGCGGGAGTCGCCTACAATGAGCAGTTCTTC. Protein product: CASRIAGVAYNEQFF.

V usage is TRBV6-6 and J usage is TRBJ2-7; 9 bases align to TRBD1. Trimming took 6 bases from V and 3 from J; bases not matched to a gene: 6. Germline CDR1 and CDR2: MNHNY and SVGAGI (reference sequence). The CDR3 spans 14 residues. CDR3 loop: CASRTQGADYEQYF. DNA for the CDR3: TGTGCCAGCAGAACACAGGGGGCGGACTACGAGCAGTACTTC.

The rearrangement links TRBV5-4 to TRBJ2-7; TRBD2 matches at 13 bases. Unmatched junction bases numbered 3, after V lost 4 bases and J lost 2 bases. The germline CDR1 and CDR2 sequences are SGHNT and YYREEE (reference sequence). The CDR3 runs to 15 residues. This CDR3 is CASSPGLAGPYEQYF. Here the CDR3 DNA reads TGTGCCAGCAGCCCGGGACTAGCGGGGCCCTACGAGCAGTACTTC. Full variable domain (rest looked up from reference TRBV5-4 and TRBJ2-7): ETGVTQSPTHLIKTRGQQVTLRCSSQSGHNTVSWYQQALGQGPQFIFQYYREEENGRGNFPPRFSGLQFPNYSSELNVNALELDDSALYLCASSPGLAGPYEQYFGPGTRLTVT.

The rearrangement joins TRBV5-8 to TRBJ1-2; D is perhaps TRBD1 (5 bases). Trimming removed 4 bases at V and 5 bases at J, with 18 bases between. The germline CDR1 and CDR2 sequences are SGHTS and YDEGEE. The CDR3 has 15 amino acids. CDR3 DNA: TGTGCCAGCAGCCGTGACAGAGCTGGGCTTTATGGCTACACCTTC. This encodes CASSRDRAGLYGYTF.

This rearrangement joins TRBV25-1 to TRBJ2-7; perhaps TRBD2 as D (5 bases). Trimming stripped 4 bases from V and 0 bases from J, with 10 bases between. CDR3 size: 14 residues. Germline lookup yields CDR1 MGHDK and CDR2 SYGVNS. The CDR3 reads CASSARGYSYEQYF. Here the CDR3 DNA reads TGTGCCAGCAGTGCCCGGGGTTACTCCTACGAGCAGTACTTC.